What follows are 28 T cell receptor beta chains derived from one specimen sequenced in a study of cytomegalovirus exposure and HLA in healthy donors. The table came from immunoSEQ multiplex PCR; TCRdb's copy has only in-frame clones and leaves some out. This sample has under 200,000 clones, with roughly nine tenths found just once. The specimen was PBMCs. All receptors derive from a woman younger than 35 in good health and CMV-seropositive.

V gene TRBV12-5 combines with J gene TRBJ2-7; 9 positions agree with TRBD1. J gave up 4 bases and V 5 bases, and 18 bases lay outside the gene matches. Germline loops: CDR1 LGHNT, CDR2 FRNRAP. The CDR3 is 18 amino acids. The CDR3: CASGPPGQGLEGRYEQYF. Written as DNA, the CDR3 is TGTGCTAGTGGTCCACCGGGACAGGGCTTGGAGGGAAGATACGAGCAGTACTTC.

V and J are TRBV10-2 and TRBJ1-2, with a possible D match to TRBD1 (5 bases). Germline loops: CDR1 WSHSY, CDR2 SAAADI. Trimming pared 5 bases from V and 0 bases from J, leaving 7 bases between. The CDR3 is made up of 13 amino acids. The DNA of the CDR3 is TGCGCCAGCAGTCCGACAGCTAACTATGGCTACACCTTC. This encodes CASSPTANYGYTF.

V usage is TRBV15 and J usage is TRBJ1-2; 9 bases map to TRBD1. Germline lookup yields CDR1 LNHNV and CDR2 YYDKDF (reference sequence). V shed 5 bases, J shed 8 bases, and the junction held 6 bases outside the gene matches. This CDR3 contains 13 residues. Written as DNA, the CDR3 is TGTGCCACCAGCCGGGACAGGGTAGGGGGCTACACCTTC. It translates to CATSRDRVGGYTF.

The chain carries TRBV18 and TRBJ2-3; 10 nucleotides line up with TRBD2. V was pared by 3 bases and J by 6 bases, with 12 bases of the junction left unmatched. CDR3 length: 17 amino acids. Germline CDR1 and CDR2: KGHSH and LQKENI. The CDR3 DNA reads as TGTGCCAGCTCACCTCAAGGGGGACTAGCGTCTATGGATACGCAGTATTTT. Translating it yields CASSPQGGLASMDTQYF. The whole variable domain, filled in from reference TRBV18 and TRBJ2-3, reads NAGVMQNPRHLVRRRGQEARLRCSPMKGHSHVYWYRQLPEEGLKFMVYLQKENIIDESGMPKERFSAEFPKEGPSILRIQQVVRGDSAAYFCASSPQGGLASMDTQYFGPGTRLTVL.

V gene TRBV9 combines with J gene TRBJ2-3, with D perhaps TRBD2 (6 bases). Per the germline V gene, CDR1 is SGDLS and CDR2 is YYNGEE. Trimming took off 0 bases at V and 2 bases at J, with 13 bases between the two ends. The CDR3 is made up of 16 amino acids. The CDR3 loop reads CASSVEEGTITDTQYF. DNA for the CDR3: TGTGCCAGCAGCGTAGAGGAGGGAACCATCACAGATACGCAGTATTTT.

The chain carries TRBV10-3 and TRBJ2-7; D is possibly TRBD2 (6 bases). Germline V gives CDR1 ENHRY, CDR2 SYGVKD. The CDR3 length is 15 residues. V was trimmed by 2 bases and J by 0 bases, leaving 11 bases between them. CDR3 residues: CAISEVAVGSYEQYF. The CDR3 DNA sequence: TGTGCCATCAGTGAGGTAGCGGTTGGCTCCTACGAGCAGTACTTC.

The chain couples TRBV11-2 to TRBJ2-1, with D perhaps matching TRBD2 (6 bases). Germline CDR1 SGHAT, CDR2 FQNNGV. Trimming shortened V by 1 base and J by 0 bases, and 10 bases separated the two germline ends. The CDR3 has 16 residues. The CDR3 here is CASSLVHGSSYNEQFF. The DNA for the CDR3 is TGTGCCAGCAGCTTAGTTCACGGGAGCTCCTACAATGAGCAGTTCTTC.

The V and J genes are TRBV7-9 and TRBJ2-2; D perhaps matches TRBD1 (6 bases). V dropped 5 bases and J dropped 2 bases, with 18 bases sitting between them. Per germline, CDR1 SEHNR and CDR2 FQNEAQ (reference sequence). The CDR3 covers 17 residues. CDR3 residues: CASSPSTGRGNTGELFF. The DNA for the CDR3 is TGTGCCAGCAGCCCCTCTACTGGCAGGGGCAACACCGGGGAGCTGTTTTTT.

The genes are TRBV7-2 and TRBJ2-7; D gene ambiguous. V lost 2 bases, J lost 4 bases, and 12 bases lay in between. In germline, CDR1 is SGHTA, CDR2 FQGNSA. There are 14 residues in the CDR3. CDR3 loop: CASSLIYGEYEQYF. CDR3 nucleotides: TGTGCCAGCAGCTTAATCTACGGAGAATACGAGCAGTACTTC.

The chain couples TRBV18 to TRBJ2-3, with 9 bases aligning to TRBD2. J was trimmed by 2 bases and V by 3 bases; bases with no gene match: 12. Germline CDR1 is KGHSH and CDR2 is LQKENI. The CDR3 has 18 residues. CDR3 nucleotides: TGTGCCAGCTCACCTCGATTTGCTAGCGGGAAAAACACAGATACGCAGTATTTT. Protein sequence: CASSPRFASGKNTDTQYF.

The chain couples TRBV6-1 to TRBJ2-7; no clear D gene. The V end lost 4 bases, the J end lost 0 bases, and 7 bases lay between the germline ends. CDR1 MNHNS and CDR2 SASEGT come from the germline V gene. The CDR3 runs to 13 residues. CDR3 amino acids: CASSGLVSYEQYF. The DNA of the CDR3 is TGTGCCAGCAGTGGTCTTGTCTCCTACGAGCAGTACTTC.

The sample holds a few counts of this clone. V usage is TRBV19 and J usage is TRBJ1-2, with 8 bases matching TRBD1. Germline trimming cut 4 bases from V and 6 bases from J; bases unmatched to any gene: 7. Germline V lookup: CDR1 LNHDA, CDR2 SQIVND (reference sequence). CDR3 length: 14 residues. CDR3 nucleotides: TGTGCCAGTAGTAGAAGGACAGGGATCGATGGCTACACCTTC. It codes for CASSRRTGIDGYTF.

The chain uses TRBV5-6 and TRBJ1-1; TRBD1 is a possible D gene (5 bases). Trimming pared 2 bases from V and 11 bases from J, leaving 13 bases between. The CDR3 extends over 12 amino acids. Germline CDR1 is SGHDT and CDR2 is YYEEEE. CDR3 sequence reads: CASSLWQGKAFF. The CDR3 DNA reads as TGTGCCAGCAGCTTATGGCAGGGAAAGGCTTTCTTT.

This clone was observed a single time. The chain joins TRBV14 to TRBJ2-5; D gene unclear. The V end lost 0 bases, the J end lost 5 bases, and 13 bases lay between the germline ends. This CDR3 spans 15 amino acids. The germline V gene has CDR1 SGHDN and CDR2 FVKESK. In DNA form, the CDR3 reads TGTGCCAGCAGCCAAGAAGAGATTGAGGTGGAGACCCAGTACTTC. Translation gives CASSQEEIEVETQYF.

The chain recombines TRBV12-5 with TRBJ2-1, with a possible D match to TRBD2 (5 bases). CDR1 LGHNT and CDR2 FRNRAP come from the germline V gene. The V gene lost 1 base and the J gene lost 8 bases, with 18 bases spanning the gap. The CDR3 has 16 residues. CDR3: CASGLAEGPPAHEQFF. DNA for the CDR3: TGTGCTAGTGGTTTGGCCGAGGGTCCCCCGGCCCATGAGCAGTTCTTC.

The chain couples TRBV9 to TRBJ2-7; 11 bases line up with TRBD2. V gave up 5 bases and J gave up 2 bases; unmatched junction bases: 9. The V gene's germline CDR1 is SGDLS and CDR2 YYNGEE. CDR3 size: 16 residues. The DNA of the CDR3 is TGTGCCAGCAGTCCCAATAGCGGGAGGGCCCCCTACGAGCAGTACTTC. Translated: CASSPNSGRAPYEQYF. The variable domain in full, completed from reference TRBV9 and TRBJ2-7, reads DSGVTQTPKHLITATGQRVTLRCSPRSGDLSVYWYQQSLDQGLQFLIQYYNGEERAKGNILERFSAQQFPDLHSELNLSSLELGDSALYFCASSPNSGRAPYEQYFGPGTRLTVT.

The chain couples TRBV1 to TRBJ2-1; no DNA check was done on the table's D call, TRBD1. TRBV1 is a pseudogene. The CDR3 extends over 13 amino acids. CDR3 sequence: CTSSQEVGLEQFF. CDR3 DNA: TGCACCAGCAGCCAAGAAGTGGGCCTAGAGCAGTTCTTC.

There are a few counts of this clone. The genes are TRBV11-2 and TRBJ1-2; maybe TRBD1 (5 bases). Trimming took 5 bases from V and 8 from J, leaving 15 bases between them. The CDR3 has 13 residues. Germline assignment: CDR1 SGHAT and CDR2 FQNNGV. The CDR3 reads CASSPDRQGGYTF. The CDR3 DNA reads TGTGCCAGCAGCCCCGACCGGCAGGGAGGCTACACCTTC.

The chain recombines TRBV10-1 with TRBJ2-2; D is ambiguous. This CDR3 has 13 residues. Germline CDR1 reads WNHNN; CDR2 reads SYGVQD (reference sequence). V was clipped by 4 bases and J by 5 bases, with 8 bases between them. The DNA of the CDR3 is TGCGCCAGCAGTGCGAAGAGGACCGGGGAGCTGTTTTTT. Translating gives CASSAKRTGELFF.

This clone was counted only a few times. The chain is built from TRBV2 and TRBJ1-6, with D perhaps TRBD1 (5 bases). Germline V gives CDR1 SNHLY, CDR2 FYNNEI. The ends were cut back, 1 base at V and 10 bases at J, with 17 bases in the middle. The CDR3 totals 16 residues. The CDR3 sequence is CASSEGSPDTSSPLHF. As DNA, the CDR3 is TGTGCCAGCAGTGAAGGGTCGCCGGACACGTCCTCACCCCTCCACTTT. Full variable domain (remainder filled in from reference TRBV2 and TRBJ1-6): EPEVTQTPSHQVTQMGQEVILRCVPISNHLYFYWYRQILGQKVEFLVSFYNNEISEKSEIFDDQFSVERPDGSNFTLKIRSTKLEDSAMYFCASSEGSPDTSSPLHFGNGTRLTVT.

This sequence joins TRBV6-5 and TRBJ2-1; D perhaps matches TRBD2 (7 bases). This CDR3 is 15 amino acids long. V gave up 2 bases and J gave up 4 bases, with 12 bases separating them. Germline V gives CDR1 MNHEY, CDR2 SVGAGI. DNA of the CDR3: TGTGCCAGCAGTTACGAGGGGGGGACATACAATGAGCAGTTCTTC. Protein: CASSYEGGTYNEQFF.

This chain uses TRBV7-2 with TRBJ2-1; 7 nucleotides line up with TRBD1. The V segment lost 4 bases and the J segment 13 bases; nucleotides outside the gene matches: 13. The CDR3 is 14 residues long. Germline lookup yields CDR1 SGHTA and CDR2 FQGNSA. The CDR3 region has the DNA TGTGCCAGCAGCTGGGACAGTCCGACTGCTAACCAGTTCTTC. Protein sequence: CASSWDSPTANQFF.

This chain joins TRBV4-3 and TRBJ2-3, with 7 bases aligning to TRBD2. The V and J ends lost 0 bases and 4 bases, in that order; junction bases with no gene match: 4. Per the germline V gene, CDR1 is LGHNA and CDR2 is YSLEER. This CDR3 comprises 15 residues. The CDR3 nucleotides read TGCGCCAGCAGCCAAGAAGGCGGGAGTGCAGATACGCAGTATTTT. The encoded protein is CASSQEGGSADTQYF.

The V call is TRBV5-1, the J call TRBJ2-1, with D possibly matching TRBD2 (5 bases). The CDR3 is made up of 16 amino acids. The germline CDR1 and CDR2 sequences are SGHRS and YFSETQ. Trimming left V 4 bases short and J 0 bases short, with 14 bases between. The CDR3 here is CASSPSGGLSYNEQFF. Written as DNA, the CDR3 is TGCGCCAGCAGCCCGTCAGGCGGGCTCTCCTACAATGAGCAGTTCTTC.

This chain uses TRBV5-4 with TRBJ1-5, with D possibly TRBD1 on 5 matching bases. This CDR3 has 13 residues. V lost 3 bases and J 6 bases, leaving 10 bases between the germline ends. Germline V CDR1 and CDR2: SGHNT, YYREEE (reference sequence). The CDR3 reads CASSSGGGQPQHF. CDR3 DNA: TGTGCCAGCAGCTCTGGGGGGGGTCAGCCCCAGCATTTT.

On this clone: Other DNA sequences in this specimen translate into the identical CDR3. The chain recombines TRBV19 with TRBJ2-6; tentative D call: TRBD2 (6 bases). The CDR3 runs to 15 residues. V lost 3 bases to trimming and J lost 2 bases, with 8 bases between them. CDR1 LNHDA and CDR2 SQIVND come from the germline V gene (reference sequence). This CDR3 is CASSIGGTGANVLTF. DNA of the CDR3: TGTGCCAGTAGTATCGGGGGAACTGGGGCCAACGTCCTGACTTTC.

V gene TRBV30 combines with J gene TRBJ2-7; a possible D gene is TRBD1 (5 bases). CDR1 is GTSNPN and CDR2 is SVGIG in the germline V gene (reference sequence). V lost 0 bases, J lost 2 bases, and 14 bases lay in between. This CDR3 contains 15 residues. The chain's CDR3 is CAWSVLRTPPYEQYF. Written as DNA, the CDR3 is TGTGCCTGGAGTGTCCTGAGGACACCCCCCTACGAGCAGTACTTC.

The chain links TRBV28 to TRBJ1-5; 9 nucleotides match TRBD1. After removal of 2 bases from V and 4 bases from J, the junction contained 15 bases not matched to a gene. Germline lookup yields CDR1 MDHEN and CDR2 SYDVKM. This CDR3 contains 19 residues. CDR3 loop: CASSLRSLRSGQGNQPQHF. The DNA of the CDR3 is TGTGCCAGCAGTTTAAGGTCCTTGCGATCGGGACAGGGAAATCAGCCCCAGCATTTT.